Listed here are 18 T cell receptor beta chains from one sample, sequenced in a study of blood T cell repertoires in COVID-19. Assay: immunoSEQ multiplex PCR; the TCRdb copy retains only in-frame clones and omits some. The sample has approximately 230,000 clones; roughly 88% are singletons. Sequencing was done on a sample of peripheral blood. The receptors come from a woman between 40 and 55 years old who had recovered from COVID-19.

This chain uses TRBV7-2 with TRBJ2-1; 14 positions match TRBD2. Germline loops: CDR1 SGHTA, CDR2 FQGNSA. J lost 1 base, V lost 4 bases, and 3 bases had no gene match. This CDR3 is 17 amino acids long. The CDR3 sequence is CASSSTSGGASYNEQFF. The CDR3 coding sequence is TGTGCCAGCAGCTCGACTAGCGGGGGGGCGTCCTACAATGAGCAGTTCTTC. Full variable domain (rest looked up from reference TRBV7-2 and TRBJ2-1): GAGVSQSPSNKVTEKGKDVELRCDPISGHTALYWYRQSLGQGLEFLIYFQGNSAPDKSGLPSDRFSAERTGGSVSTLTIQRTQQEDSAVYLCASSSTSGGASYNEQFFGPGTRLTVL.

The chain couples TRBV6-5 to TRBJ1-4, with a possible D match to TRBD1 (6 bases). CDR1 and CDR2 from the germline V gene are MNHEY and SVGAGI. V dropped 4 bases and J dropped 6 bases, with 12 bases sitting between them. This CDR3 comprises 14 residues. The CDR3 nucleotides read TGTGCCAGCAGTTTGGACAGTGCCGATGAAAAACTGTTTTTT. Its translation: CASSLDSADEKLFF.

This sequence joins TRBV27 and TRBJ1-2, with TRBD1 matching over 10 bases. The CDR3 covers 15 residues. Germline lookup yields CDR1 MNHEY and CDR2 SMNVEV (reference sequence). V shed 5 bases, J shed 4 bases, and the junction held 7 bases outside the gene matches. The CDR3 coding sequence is TGTGCCAGCAGTCCGGGACAGGGGTTGTTCTATGGCTACACCTTC. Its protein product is CASSPGQGLFYGYTF.

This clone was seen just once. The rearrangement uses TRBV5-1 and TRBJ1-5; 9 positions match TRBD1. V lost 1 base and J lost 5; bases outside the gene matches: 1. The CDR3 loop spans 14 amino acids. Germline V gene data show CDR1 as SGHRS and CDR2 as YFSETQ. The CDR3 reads CASSLTGGDQPQHF. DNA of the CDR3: TGCGCCAGCAGCTTGACAGGGGGCGATCAGCCCCAGCATTTT.

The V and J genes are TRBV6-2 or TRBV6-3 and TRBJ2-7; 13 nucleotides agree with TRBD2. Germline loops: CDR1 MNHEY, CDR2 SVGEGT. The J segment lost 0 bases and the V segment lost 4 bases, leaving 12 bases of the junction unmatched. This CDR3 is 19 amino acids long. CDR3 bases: TGTGCCAGCAGTTGGCCGGGACTAGCGGGACTCAAAATCTCCTACGAGCAGTACTTC. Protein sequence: CASSWPGLAGLKISYEQYF.

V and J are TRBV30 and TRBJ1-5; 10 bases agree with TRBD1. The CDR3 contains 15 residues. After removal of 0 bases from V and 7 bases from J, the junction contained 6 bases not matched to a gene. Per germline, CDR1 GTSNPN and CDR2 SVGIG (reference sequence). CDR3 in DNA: TGTGCCTGGAGTGTACGGGACAGGGGAAGACAGCCCCAGCATTTT. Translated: CAWSVRDRGRQPQHF.

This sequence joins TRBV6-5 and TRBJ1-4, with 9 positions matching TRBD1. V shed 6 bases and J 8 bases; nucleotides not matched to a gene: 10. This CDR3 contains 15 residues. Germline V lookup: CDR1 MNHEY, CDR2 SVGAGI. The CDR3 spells CASRDTGTGTEKLFF. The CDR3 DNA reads TGTGCCAGCAGGGACACCGGGACAGGGACCGAAAAACTGTTTTTT.

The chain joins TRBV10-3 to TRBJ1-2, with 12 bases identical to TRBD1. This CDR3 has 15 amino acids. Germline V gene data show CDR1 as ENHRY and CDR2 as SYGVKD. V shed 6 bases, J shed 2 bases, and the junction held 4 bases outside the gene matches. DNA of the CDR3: TGTGCCATCAGGCCGGGACAGGGGGCGAACTATGGCTACACCTTC. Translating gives CAIRPGQGANYGYTF.

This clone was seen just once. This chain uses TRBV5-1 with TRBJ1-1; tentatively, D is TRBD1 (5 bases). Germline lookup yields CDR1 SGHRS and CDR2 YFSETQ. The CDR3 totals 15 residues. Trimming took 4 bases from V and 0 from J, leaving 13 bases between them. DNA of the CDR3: TGCGCCAGCAGCCCGAAAGACAGCCTGAACACTGAAGCTTTCTTT. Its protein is CASSPKDSLNTEAFF.

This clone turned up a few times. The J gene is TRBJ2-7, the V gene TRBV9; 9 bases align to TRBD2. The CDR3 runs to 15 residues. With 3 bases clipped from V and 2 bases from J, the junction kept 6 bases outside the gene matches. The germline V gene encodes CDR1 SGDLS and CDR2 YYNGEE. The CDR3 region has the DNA TGTGCCAGCAGCGCGGGGCGGGAGGGCCCCTACGAGCAGTACTTC. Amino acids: CASSAGREGPYEQYF.

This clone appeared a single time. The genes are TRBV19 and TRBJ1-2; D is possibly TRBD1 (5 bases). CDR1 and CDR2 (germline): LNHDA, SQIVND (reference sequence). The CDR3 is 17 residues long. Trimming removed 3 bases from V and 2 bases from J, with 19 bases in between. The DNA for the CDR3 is TGTGCCAGTAGTATTAAGGCCCCAGGGCAGGGAAACTATGGCTACACCTTC. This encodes CASSIKAPGQGNYGYTF.

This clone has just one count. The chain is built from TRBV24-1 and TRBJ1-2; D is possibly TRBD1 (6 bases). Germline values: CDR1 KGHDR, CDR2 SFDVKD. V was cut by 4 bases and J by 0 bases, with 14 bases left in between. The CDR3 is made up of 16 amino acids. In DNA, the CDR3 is TGTGCCACCAGTGACCCAGGGGCGGAAGCTAACTATGGCTACACCTTC. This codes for CATSDPGAEANYGYTF.

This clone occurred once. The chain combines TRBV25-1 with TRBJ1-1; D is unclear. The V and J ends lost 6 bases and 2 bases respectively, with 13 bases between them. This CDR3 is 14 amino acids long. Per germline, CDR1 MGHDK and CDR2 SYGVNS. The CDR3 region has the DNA TGTGCCAGCAGCCAATCCCAATTCAACACTGAAGCTTTCTTT. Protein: CASSQSQFNTEAFF.

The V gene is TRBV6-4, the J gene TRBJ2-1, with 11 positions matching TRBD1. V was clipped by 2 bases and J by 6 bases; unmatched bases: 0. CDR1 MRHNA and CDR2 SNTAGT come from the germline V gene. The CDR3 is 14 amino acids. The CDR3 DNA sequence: TGTGCCAGCAGTGACGGGACAGGGGGCAATGAGCAGTTCTTC. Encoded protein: CASSDGTGGNEQFF.

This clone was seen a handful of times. The CDR3 here is CASSFTTEAFF. The CDR3 region has the DNA TGTGCCAGCAGTTTTACAACTGAAGCTTTCTTT. This chain connects TRBV2 to TRBJ1-1; D gene uncertain. CDR3 length: 11 residues. Germline CDR1 SNHLY, CDR2 FYNNEI. Trimming stripped 5 bases from V and 5 bases from J, with 6 bases between.

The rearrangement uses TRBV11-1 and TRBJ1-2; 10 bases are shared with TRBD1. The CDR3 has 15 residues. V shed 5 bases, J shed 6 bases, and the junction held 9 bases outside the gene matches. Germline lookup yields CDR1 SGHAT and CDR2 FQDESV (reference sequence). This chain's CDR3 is CASSRAPGTGDGYTF. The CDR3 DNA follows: TGTGCCAGCAGCCGAGCCCCGGGGACAGGGGATGGCTACACCTTC.

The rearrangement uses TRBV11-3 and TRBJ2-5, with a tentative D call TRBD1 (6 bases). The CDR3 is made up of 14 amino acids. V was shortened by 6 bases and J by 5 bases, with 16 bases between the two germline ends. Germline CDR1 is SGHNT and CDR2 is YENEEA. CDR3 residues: CASRLTGTGETQYF. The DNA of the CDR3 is TGTGCCAGCAGATTAACAGGGACGGGGGAGACCCAGTACTTC.

In DNA, the CDR3 is TGCAGCGTCGGGGACAGGTCTTTTGGCTACACCTTC. This sequence encodes CSVGDRSFGYTF. The chain links TRBV29-1 to TRBJ1-2; TRBD1 matches 8 bases. V lost 6 bases to trimming and J lost 7 bases; unmatched junction nucleotides: 7. CDR1 is SQVTM, CDR2 ANQGSEA, per germline. The CDR3 runs 12 residues.